The next 4 T cell receptor beta chains were all read from a single sample in a study of CD8+CD57+ T cells in acquired aplastic anemia. The template used for profiling TCR beta VDJ and CDR3 was genomic DNA. TCRdb reprocessed the reads with MiXCR, giving one entry per CDR3 protein. The profile shows some 200,000 distinct CDR3 sequences, roughly 57% of them singletons. Sequencing input: sorted CD4+, CD8+, or CD8+CD57+ T cells (not recorded which) from PBMCs. The receptor source for this set is a human donor in good health.

This rearrangement joins TRBV7-9 to TRBJ2-6, with 7 nucleotides matching TRBD1. The V segment lost 5 bases and the J segment 0 bases; nucleotides outside the gene matches: 4. The germline CDR1 and CDR2 sequences are SEHNR and FQNEAQ (reference sequence). The CDR3 consists of 16 residues. CDR3 sequence (DNA): TGTGCCAGCAGCGTGACAGGGTTCTCTGGGGCCAACGTCCTGACTTTC. Translated: CASSVTGFSGANVLTF.

In this sample, this clonotype turned up a few times. This chain joins TRBV9 and TRBJ1-1; possible D gene TRBD1, 5 bases. CDR3 length: 13 amino acids. The V gene lost 0 bases and the J gene lost 4 bases, with 7 bases spanning the gap. CDR1 is SGDLS and CDR2 is YYNGEE in the germline V gene. CDR3 amino acids: CASSVERGTEAFF. The DNA of the CDR3 is TGTGCCAGCAGCGTAGAAAGGGGCACTGAAGCTTTCTTT. The full variable domain, with the rest looked up from reference TRBV9 and TRBJ1-1, is DSGVTQTPKHLITATGQRVTLRCSPRSGDLSVYWYQQSLDQGLQFLIQYYNGEERAKGNILERFSAQQFPDLHSELNLSSLELGDSALYFCASSVERGTEAFFGQGTRLTVV.

The chain links TRBV24-1 to TRBJ2-5, with a tentative D call TRBD1 (5 bases). CDR1 is KGHDR and CDR2 is SFDVKD in the germline V gene. Trimming removed 4 bases from V and 2 bases from J, with 13 bases in between. This CDR3 region has 15 residues. The CDR3 region is CATSDPGSGQETQYF. CDR3 coding DNA: TGTGCCACCAGTGACCCAGGGTCAGGGCAAGAGACCCAGTACTTC.

The chain carries TRBV2 and TRBJ2-3, with unresolved D. The CDR3 contains 15 residues. V lost 6 bases, J lost 2 bases, and 15 bases lay in between. Looked up from germline, CDR1 is SNHLY and CDR2 is FYNNEI. The DNA for the CDR3 is TGTGCCAGCAGGGAGACCGATACCCTCACAGATACGCAGTATTTT. Translation gives CASRETDTLTDTQYF.